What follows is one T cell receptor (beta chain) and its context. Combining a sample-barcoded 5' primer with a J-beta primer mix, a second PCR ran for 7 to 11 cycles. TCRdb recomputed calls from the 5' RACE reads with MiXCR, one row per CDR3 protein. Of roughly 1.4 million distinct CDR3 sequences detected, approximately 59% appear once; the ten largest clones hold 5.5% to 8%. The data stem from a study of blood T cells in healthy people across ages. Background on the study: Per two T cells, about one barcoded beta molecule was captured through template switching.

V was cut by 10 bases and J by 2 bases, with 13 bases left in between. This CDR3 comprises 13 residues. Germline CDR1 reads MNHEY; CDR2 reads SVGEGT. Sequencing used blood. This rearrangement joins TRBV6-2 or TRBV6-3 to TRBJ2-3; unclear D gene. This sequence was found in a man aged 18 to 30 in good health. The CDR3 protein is CATKTRTTDTQYF. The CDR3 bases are TGTGCCACTAAAACAAGGACCACAGATACGCAGTATTTT.